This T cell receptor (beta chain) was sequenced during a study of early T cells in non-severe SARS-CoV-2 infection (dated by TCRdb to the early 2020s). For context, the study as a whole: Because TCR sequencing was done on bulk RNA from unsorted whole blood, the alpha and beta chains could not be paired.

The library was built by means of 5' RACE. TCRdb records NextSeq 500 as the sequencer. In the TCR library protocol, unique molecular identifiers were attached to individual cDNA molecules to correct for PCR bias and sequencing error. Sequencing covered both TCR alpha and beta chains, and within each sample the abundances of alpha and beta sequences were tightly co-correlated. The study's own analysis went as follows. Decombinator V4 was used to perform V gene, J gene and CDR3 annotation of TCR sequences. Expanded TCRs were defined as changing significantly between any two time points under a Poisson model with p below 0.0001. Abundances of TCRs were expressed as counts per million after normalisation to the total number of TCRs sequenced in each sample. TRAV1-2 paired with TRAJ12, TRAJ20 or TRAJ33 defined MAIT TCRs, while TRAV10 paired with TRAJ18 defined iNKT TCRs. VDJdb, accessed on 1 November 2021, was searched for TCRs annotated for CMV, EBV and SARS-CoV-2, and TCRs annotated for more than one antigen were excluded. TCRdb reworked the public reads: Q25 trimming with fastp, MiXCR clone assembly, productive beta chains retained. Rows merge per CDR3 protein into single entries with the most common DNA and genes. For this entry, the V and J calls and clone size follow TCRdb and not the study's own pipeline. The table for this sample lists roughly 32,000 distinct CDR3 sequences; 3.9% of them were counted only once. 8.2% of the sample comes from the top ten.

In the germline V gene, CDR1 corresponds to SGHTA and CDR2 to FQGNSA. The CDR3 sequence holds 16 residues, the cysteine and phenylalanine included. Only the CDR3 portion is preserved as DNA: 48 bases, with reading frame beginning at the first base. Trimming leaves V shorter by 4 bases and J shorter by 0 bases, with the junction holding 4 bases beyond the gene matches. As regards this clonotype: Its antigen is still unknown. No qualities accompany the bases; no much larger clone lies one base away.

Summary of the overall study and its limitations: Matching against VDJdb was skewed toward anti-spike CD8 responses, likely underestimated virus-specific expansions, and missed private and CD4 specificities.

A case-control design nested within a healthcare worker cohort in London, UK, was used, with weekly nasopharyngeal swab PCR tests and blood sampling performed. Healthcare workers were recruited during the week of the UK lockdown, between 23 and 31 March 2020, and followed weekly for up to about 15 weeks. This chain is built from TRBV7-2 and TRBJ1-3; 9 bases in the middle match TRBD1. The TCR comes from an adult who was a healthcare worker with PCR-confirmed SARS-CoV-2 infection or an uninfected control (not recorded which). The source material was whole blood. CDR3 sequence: CASSWTGEVSGNTIYF. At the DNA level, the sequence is TGTGCCAGCAGCTGGACAGGGGAGGTCTCTGGAAACACCATATATTTT.